The sequence of this TCR beta chain was determined in a study of T-cell reconstitution after alpha-beta-depleted transplantation in children. Study outcomes and limitations: High day-60 TCRbeta diversity in some patients came from surviving recipient T cells and thymic progenitors.

V shed 3 bases and J 4 bases; nucleotides not matched to a gene: 9. The CDR3 has 16 residues. Of note for this clonotype: Its target is not known.

Unique molecular identifiers were built into the TCRbeta library. TCRdb processed the PCR reads anew with MiXCR; each CDR3 protein has one entry. The table lists roughly 310,000 distinct CDR3 sequences, 23% of them singletons. The TCR was taken from a male patient aged 10 to 17 who had a stem cell transplant for acute lymphoblastic leukemia, so the T cells may come from the graft donor. The chain employs TRBV12-3 or TRBV12-4 and TRBJ2-5, with 9 bases fitting TRBD2. This material consisted of PBMCs, mostly from graft donor cells, taken 180 days after TCRalphabeta/CD19-depleted stem cell transplant. As DNA, the CDR3 is TGTGCCAGCAGTTTCCTGGTAGCGGGAGATCGAGAGACCCAGTACTTC. This codes for CASSFLVAGDRETQYF.